This is a list of T cell receptor beta chains from one sample in a study of blood T cell repertoires in COVID-19. Profiling relied on immunoSEQ multiplex PCR, and the TCRdb table lists in-frame clones only, not all of them. This table holds approximately 160,000 clones, 85% to 95% found once. The sequencing input was peripheral blood. These receptors came from a woman aged 60 to 75 with COVID-19, enrolled during active disease. CDR3s include the opening cysteine and the closing phenylalanine or tryptophan. A D gene is named only where the DNA matches it firmly. Size is omitted from some rows. Given values are once, few, many or a class for expanded clones.

-	TRBV29-1	TRBJ2-1	-	CSVEGLSASSSYNEQFF	TGCAGCGTTGAAGGGCTCAGCGCATCAAGCTCCTACAATGAGCAGTTCTTC
-	TRBV7-9	TRBJ2-2	-	CASSSGTAANTGELFF	TGTGCCAGCAGCTCAGGGACTGCCGCGAACACCGGGGAGCTGTTTTTT
TRBD2	TRBV11-2	TRBJ2-2	-	CASRAPGLSANTGELFF	TGTGCCAGCAGAGCGCCGGGACTAAGCGCGAACACCGGGGAGCTGTTTTTT
-	TRBV3-1/TRBV3-2	TRBJ2-1	-	CASSQVNQEAGQFF	TGTGCCAGCAGCCAAGTCAACCAGGAGGCGGGGCAGTTCTTC
-	TRBV7-2	TRBJ1-3	-	CASSLGGGGTGNTIYF	TGTGCCAGCAGCTTAGGGGGCGGGGGAACTGGAAACACCATATATTTT
-	TRBV29-1	TRBJ2-3	once	CSVDSYARTDTQYF	TGCAGCGTTGACAGTTACGCCCGCACAGATACGCAGTATTTT
-	TRBV7-2	TRBJ2-7	-	CASSLRISYEQYF	TGTGCCAGCAGCTTACGTATTTCCTACGAGCAGTACTTC
-	TRBV4-3	TRBJ1-1	-	CASSQLRGGTEAFF	TGCGCCAGCAGCCAGCTTAGGGGGGGAACTGAAGCTTTCTTT
TRBD1	TRBV6-2/TRBV6-3	TRBJ2-7	-	CASSYYLGQETYEQYF	TGTGCCAGCAGTTACTACCTTGGACAGGAAACCTACGAGCAGTACTTC
-	TRBV6-2/TRBV6-3	TRBJ1-5	-	CASSYTWTTSNQPQHF	TGTGCCAGCAGTTACACCTGGACAACTAGCAATCAGCCCCAGCATTTT
TRBD1	TRBV2	TRBJ1-6	-	CASSSGTGSPLHF	TGTGCCAGCAGTTCCGGGACAGGGTCACCCCTCCACTTT
TRBD1	TRBV9	TRBJ1-2	-	CASSVEQGAPGYTF	TGTGCCAGCAGCGTAGAACAGGGGGCGCCCGGCTACACCTTC
-	TRBV5-1	TRBJ1-2	-	CASSPAPGNYGYTF	TGCGCCAGTAGCCCTGCGCCAGGAAACTATGGCTACACCTTC
-	TRBV4-2	TRBJ2-2	-	CASSQDNQGLIANTGELFF	TGTGCCAGCAGCCAAGATAACCAGGGGTTGATAGCGAACACCGGGGAGCTGTTTTTT
TRBD1	TRBV4-1	TRBJ1-1	-	CASRPSQGAFKTEAFF	TGCGCCAGCAGGCCAAGCCAGGGGGCGTTCAAAACTGAAGCTTTCTTT
TRBD1	TRBV7-9	TRBJ2-1	-	CASSRQGAVGSSYNEQFF	TGTGCCAGCAGCCGACAGGGGGCAGTGGGCAGCTCCTACAATGAGCAGTTCTTC
-	TRBV5-1	TRBJ1-1	-	CASSPGDTLTNTEAFF	TGCGCCAGCAGCCCGGGAGATACCTTGACGAACACTGAAGCTTTCTTT
TRBD1	TRBV2	TRBJ2-7	-	CASSGQGYEQYF	TGTGCCAGCAGTGGACAGGGGTACGAGCAGTACTTC
-	TRBV6-5	TRBJ1-2	-	CASSYGNYGYTF	TGTGCCAGCAGTTACGGCAACTATGGCTACACCTTC
TRBD1	TRBV20-1	TRBJ2-7	once	CSAVQGVQQYF	TGCAGTGCCGTACAGGGGGTACAGCAGTACTTC
-	TRBV19	TRBJ2-1	-	CASSVNSGNEQFF	TGTGCCAGTAGTGTAAATAGCGGCAATGAGCAGTTCTTC
-	TRBV5-5	TRBJ2-7	-	CASSLGAGRSYEQYF	TGTGCCAGCAGCTTGGGGGCAGGGCGGTCCTACGAGCAGTACTTC
-	TRBV21-1	TRBJ1-5	-	CASSWYGWVGQPQHF	TGTGCCAGCAGCTGGTACGGGTGGGTGGGTCAGCCCCAGCATTTT
-	TRBV27	TRBJ2-2	-	CAGGRSAGELFF	TGTGCCGGAGGGAGAAGTGCCGGGGAGCTGTTTTTT
-	TRBV5-8	TRBJ1-2	-	CASSLLGGGSGYTF	TGTGCCAGCAGCTTGTTGGGAGGAGGGTCAGGCTACACCTTC
-	TRBV27	TRBJ2-5	-	CASSLSSRHQTQYF	TGTGCCAGCAGTTTATCGAGCCGCCACCAGACCCAGTACTTC
TRBD2	TRBV7-9	TRBJ2-1	-	CASSLGRGENNEQFF	TGTGCCAGCAGCTTGGGGCGGGGGGAGAACAATGAGCAGTTCTTC
TRBD1	TRBV5-5	TRBJ1-5	-	CASSLGVQGALGNQPQHF	TGTGCCAGCAGCTTGGGTGTACAGGGGGCTCTGGGCAATCAGCCCCAGCATTTT
-	TRBV2	TRBJ2-6	-	CASSDRSGANVLTF	TGTGCCAGCAGTGACAGGTCTGGGGCCAACGTCCTGACTTTC
TRBD2	TRBV9	TRBJ2-7	once	CASSVGLAGYEQYF	TGTGCCAGCAGCGTAGGCCTAGCGGGGTACGAGCAGTACTTC
TRBD1	TRBV6-2/TRBV6-3	TRBJ1-2	-	CASRPTGGGYGYTF	TGTGCCAGCAGACCTACAGGGGGCGGATATGGCTACACCTTC
TRBD2	TRBV14	TRBJ2-5	-	CASSLRGGETQYF	TGTGCCAGCAGCCTCCGGGGGGGAGAGACCCAGTACTTC
-	TRBV9	TRBJ2-3	-	CASSVGGGFSGDTQYF	TGTGCCAGCAGCGTAGGCGGGGGCTTTTCAGGAGATACGCAGTATTTT
-	TRBV19	TRBJ1-5	-	CASSSSGLQPQHF	TGTGCCAGTAGTTCCTCAGGGCTCCAGCCCCAGCATTTT
TRBD2	TRBV3-1/TRBV3-2	TRBJ2-1	-	CASSQDRSGGLEQFF	TGTGCCAGCAGCCAAGATCGGAGCGGGGGGCTAGAGCAGTTCTTC
-	TRBV30	TRBJ2-5	-	CAWSDSTGEFQETQYF	TGTGCCTGGAGTGACTCGACAGGCGAGTTCCAAGAGACCCAGTACTTC
-	TRBV6-4	TRBJ1-2	-	CASSRGREGGYTF	TGTGCCAGCTCCAGAGGCAGGGAAGGCGGCTACACCTTC
TRBD1	TRBV7-2	TRBJ1-2	-	CASSFGQGSSSYTF	TGTGCCAGCAGCTTTGGACAGGGTTCTAGTAGCTACACCTTC
-	TRBV6-6	TRBJ1-2	once	CASSSRNYGYTF	TGTGCCAGCAGTAGCCGGAACTATGGCTACACCTTC
-	TRBV2	TRBJ2-7	-	CASSEAVTPEQYF	TGTGCCAGCAGTGAAGCGGTGACACCCGAGCAGTACTTC
-	TRBV12-3/TRBV12-4	TRBJ1-5	-	CASSSGNQPQHF	TGTGCCAGCAGTTCCGGCAATCAGCCCCAGCATTTT
TRBD2	TRBV10-3	TRBJ2-7	-	CAISAGTTPYEQYF	TGTGCCATCAGTGCCGGGACTACCCCCTACGAGCAGTACTTC
-	TRBV9	TRBJ2-1	-	CASSVLANEQFF	TGTGCCAGCAGCGTGTTGGCCAATGAGCAGTTCTTC
-	TRBV29-1	TRBJ1-1	-	CSVEATTSSEAFF	TGCAGCGTTGAGGCCACGACAAGTTCTGAAGCTTTCTTT
TRBD1	TRBV6-1	TRBJ1-4	-	CASSEDRVNEKLFF	TGTGCCAGCAGTGAGGACAGGGTCAATGAAAAACTGTTTTTT
TRBD2	TRBV3-1/TRBV3-2	TRBJ2-1	-	CASSQMGLAGSDEQFF	TGTGCCAGCAGCCAGATGGGACTAGCGGGGTCGGATGAGCAGTTCTTC
-	TRBV7-2	TRBJ1-1	once	CASTFSWMNTEAFF	TGTGCCAGCACTTTTAGCTGGATGAACACTGAAGCTTTCTTT
-	TRBV7-9	TRBJ1-2	-	CASSWDTRNPYGYTF	TGTGCCAGCAGCTGGGACACAAGAAACCCCTATGGCTACACCTTC
-	TRBV7-2	TRBJ2-1	-	CASSYIARGALNEQFF	TGTGCCAGCAGCTACATAGCCCGTGGGGCCCTCAATGAGCAGTTCTTC
TRBD2	TRBV7-2	TRBJ2-1	once	CASSLSGGLSYNEQFF	TGTGCCAGCAGCCTCTCGGGGGGACTCTCCTACAATGAGCAGTTCTTC
-	TRBV6-5	TRBJ1-1	-	CASKVQGPTEAFF	TGTGCCAGCAAGGTGCAGGGGCCCACTGAAGCTTTCTTT
-	TRBV4-2	TRBJ2-2	-	CASSHPRQRSGELFF	TGTGCCAGCAGCCATCCGAGACAGAGGAGCGGGGAGCTGTTTTTT
-	TRBV12-3/TRBV12-4	TRBJ1-1	-	CASSSREDSEAFF	TGTGCCAGCAGTTCCCGCGAGGACAGCGAAGCTTTCTTT
-	TRBV2	TRBJ2-2	once	CASSPRTTNTGELFF	TGTGCCAGCAGCCCTCGGACAACGAACACCGGGGAGCTGTTTTTT
-	TRBV29-1	TRBJ1-2	-	CSVDDGSTGYTF	TGCAGCGTTGACGACGGGTCTACTGGCTACACCTTC
-	TRBV5-6	TRBJ2-7	-	CASSLRTALLKQYF	TGTGCCAGCAGCCTGCGGACAGCCCTACTGAAGCAGTACTTC
-	TRBV6-2/TRBV6-3	TRBJ2-3	-	CASSWFPLGAFSTDTQYF	TGTGCCAGCAGTTGGTTTCCTTTAGGAGCGTTCAGCACAGATACGCAGTATTTT
TRBD1	TRBV15	TRBJ1-5	-	CATSSRTGGVGQPQHF	TGTGCCACCAGTTCTCGCACAGGGGGAGTAGGTCAGCCCCAGCATTTT